This T cell receptor beta chain was sequenced in a study of blood T cell repertoires in COVID-19. Background on the study: Researchers got acute and convalescent COVID-19 samples from the United States, Italy and Spain. The cDNA or gDNA used as material had been derived from T cells, B-cell-depleted T cells, or PBMCs.

Repertoires were generated with immunoSEQ multiplex PCR, while TCRdb's copy carries only in-frame clones and drops some. Among a few hundred thousand clones listed, about 89% were seen once. The CDR3 runs 12 residues. Between the trimmed V and J ends, which lost 4 bases and 7 bases, there was a span of 10 bases. Germline V gene sequence: CDR1 MNHEY, CDR2 SVGAGI. The chain employs TRBV6-5 and TRBJ1-1; D is undetermined. The receptor comes from a middle-aged man who had recovered from COVID-19. The sample consisted of PBMCs or T cells enriched from blood (not recorded which). CDR3 region: CASSWLVFEAFF. The DNA of the CDR3 is TGTGCCAGCAGTTGGTTAGTTTTTGAAGCTTTCTTT.